Following are 9 T cell receptor beta chains from one sample sequenced in a study of cytomegalovirus exposure and HLA in healthy donors (TCRdb year 2017). The library was produced with the immunoSEQ multiplex PCR assay. The multiplex PCR relied on a mix of 60 forward primers for TCR Vbeta segments and 13 reverse primers for TCR Jbeta segments. The immuneACCESS repertoire file appears here via TCRdb, limited to in-frame rearrangements. These files lack a portion of the clones; in checked studies, under half of the deficit traces to unresolved V genes, and the cause of the others is not known. The table for this sample lists 150,000 to 200,000 clones; around 78% of them were counted only once. Roughly 1.5% of the sample goes to the ten largest clones. The sample taken for sequencing was PBMCs. The receptors shown here come from a man between 40 and 49 years old in good health and CMV-seronegative.

V is TRBV7-9 and J is TRBJ1-1; no firm D call. The CDR3 spans 13 residues. Trimming removed 1 base from V and 10 bases from J, with 13 bases in between. Germline lookup yields CDR1 SEHNR and CDR2 FQNEAQ (reference sequence). DNA of the CDR3: TGTGCCAGCAGCTTAGGCGCCAGACCGGGAGCTTTCTTT. It codes for CASSLGARPGAFF.

CDR3 sequence reads: CASSQLPGRNEQFF. For the CDR3, the DNA is TGTGCCAGCAGCCAACTTCCAGGGCGCAATGAGCAGTTCTTC. This chain connects TRBV7-9 to TRBJ2-1, with D perhaps TRBD1 (5 bases). The CDR3 covers 14 residues. The ends were cut back, 5 bases at V and 6 bases at J, with 14 bases in the middle. Per germline, CDR1 SEHNR and CDR2 FQNEAQ (reference sequence).

This chain connects TRBV7-9 to TRBJ2-5, with D possibly matching TRBD2 (6 bases). Between the trimmed V and J ends, which lost 3 bases and 4 bases, there was a span of 9 bases. Germline CDR1 SEHNR, CDR2 FQNEAQ (reference sequence). This CDR3 region has 13 residues. Here the CDR3 DNA reads TGTGCCAGCAGCTTTCCAGCGGGAGAGACCCAGTACTTC. Protein sequence: CASSFPAGETQYF.

This chain joins TRBV5-6 and TRBJ1-1; D call uncertain. Germline CDR1 is SGHDT and CDR2 is YYEEEE. The V gene lost 1 base and the J gene lost 0 bases, with 4 bases spanning the gap. The CDR3 contains 13 residues. The DNA of the CDR3 is TGTGCCAGCAGCTTGTCTATGAACACTGAAGCTTTCTTT. Amino acids: CASSLSMNTEAFF.

J is TRBJ2-2 and V is TRBV6-6; no firm D call. V was cut by 4 bases and J by 6 bases, with 3 bases left in between. The germline V gene encodes CDR1 MNHNY and CDR2 SVGAGI (reference sequence). The CDR3 spans 11 residues. The CDR3 spells CASSSAGELFF. The CDR3 DNA reads as TGTGCCAGCAGTTCGGCCGGGGAGCTGTTTTTT.

The chain joins TRBV5-1 to TRBJ1-1; no clear D. Per germline, CDR1 SGHRS and CDR2 YFSETQ. The CDR3 extends over 13 amino acids. Trimming pared 2 bases from V and 4 bases from J, leaving 9 bases between. The CDR3 nucleotides read TGCGCCAGCAGCTTTACGTTGGCCACTGAAGCTTTCTTT. It yields the protein CASSFTLATEAFF. Variable domain in full (rest from reference TRBV5-1 and TRBJ1-1): KAGVTQTPRYLIKTRGQQVTLSCSPISGHRSVSWYQQTPGQGLQFLFEYFSETQRNKGNFPGRFSGRQFSNSRSEMNVSTLELGDSALYLCASSFTLATEAFFGQGTRLTVV.

This clone has more than one count but fewer than ten. The V call is TRBV27, the J call TRBJ2-7, with 8 bases identical to TRBD2. CDR1 is MNHEY and CDR2 is SMNVEV in the germline V gene (reference sequence). The length of the CDR3 is 14 residues. J gave up 2 bases and V 7 bases, and 7 bases lay outside the gene matches. CDR3 loop: CASKGGLGPYEQYF. In DNA, the CDR3 is TGTGCCAGCAAGGGGGGACTAGGCCCCTACGAGCAGTACTTC.

The V call is TRBV5-4, the J call TRBJ1-2; 8 nucleotides line up with TRBD1. The V gene's germline CDR1 is SGHNT and CDR2 YYREEE (reference sequence). V lost 7 bases and J lost 7; bases outside the gene matches: 9. The CDR3 has 13 residues. The CDR3 loop is CASGLQGVSGYTF. In DNA, the CDR3 is TGTGCCAGCGGACTACAGGGGGTTAGTGGCTACACCTTC.

V is TRBV6-5 and J is TRBJ2-5; D is unresolved. V shed 8 bases and J shed 5 bases, with 9 bases lying between them. This CDR3 spans 11 amino acids. Germline V CDR1 and CDR2: MNHEY, SVGAGI. The DNA of the CDR3 is TGTGCCAGCTCTATCTCGGAGACCCAGTACTTC. This codes for CASSISETQYF.